The sample holds one count of the clone carrying this TCR beta chain. Its specificity is unknown. TCRdb used MiXCR to reprocess the 5' RACE reads, holding one entry per CDR3 protein. The sample shows fewer than 35,000 distinct CDR3 sequences, less than 40% of them seen only once. This sample is drawn from a study of CD8 T cells in ankylosing spondylitis. Whole-study findings and limits: Clones linked to disease were reported to show significant enrichment in matched ankylosing spondylitis synovial fluid.

The CDR3 is 15 amino acids. Per the germline V gene, CDR1 is KGHSY and CDR2 is FQNENV. J was trimmed by 7 bases and V by 0 bases; bases with no gene match: 5. V usage is TRBV16 and J usage is TRBJ2-1, with 8 positions matching TRBD2. Input material: synovial fluid, either unsorted or a sorted T cell fraction (not recorded which). This receptor was obtained from a male donor with ankylosing spondylitis. The CDR3 reads CASSQSSGTPNEQFF. For the CDR3, the DNA is TGTGCCAGCAGCCAATCTAGCGGGACCCCGAATGAGCAGTTCTTC. Drawing the rest from reference TRBV16 and TRBJ2-1, the complete variable domain is GEEVAQTPKHLVRGEGQKAKLYCAPIKGHSYVFWYQQVLKNEFKFLISFQNENVFDETGMPKERFSAKCLPNSPCSLEIQATKLEDSAVYFCASSQSSGTPNEQFFGPGTRLTVL.